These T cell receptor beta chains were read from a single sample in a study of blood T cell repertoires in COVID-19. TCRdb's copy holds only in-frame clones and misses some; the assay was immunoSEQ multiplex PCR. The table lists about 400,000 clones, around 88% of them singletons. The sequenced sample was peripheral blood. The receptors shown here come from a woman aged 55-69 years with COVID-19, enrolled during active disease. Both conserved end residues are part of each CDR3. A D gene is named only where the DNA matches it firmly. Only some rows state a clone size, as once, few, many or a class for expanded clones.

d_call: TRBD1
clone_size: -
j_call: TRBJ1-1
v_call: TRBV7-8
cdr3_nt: TGTGCCAGCAGCTTAGGGACAGGGGGTTATATACAGAACACTGAAGCTTTCTTT
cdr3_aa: CASSLGTGGYIQNTEAFF

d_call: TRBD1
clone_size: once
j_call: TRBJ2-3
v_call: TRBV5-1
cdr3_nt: TGCGCCAGCAGCTTGAGAGGGGGCGTCACAGATACGCAGTATTTT
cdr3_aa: CASSLRGGVTDTQYF

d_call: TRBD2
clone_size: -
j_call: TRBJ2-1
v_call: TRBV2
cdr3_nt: TGTGCCAGCAAAACGGGCGGGGGGGCTTCGAATGAGCAGTTCTTC
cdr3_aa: CASKTGGGASNEQFF

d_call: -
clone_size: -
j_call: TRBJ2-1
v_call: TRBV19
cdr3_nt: TGTGCCAGTAGTCCCCCCCGGACACGTTCCAATGAGCAGTTCTTC
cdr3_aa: CASSPPRTRSNEQFF

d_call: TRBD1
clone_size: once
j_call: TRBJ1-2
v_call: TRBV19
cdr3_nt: TGTGCCAGCTTAGGGACAGGGATCAGGTATGGAGGCTACACCTTC
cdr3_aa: CASLGTGIRYGGYTF

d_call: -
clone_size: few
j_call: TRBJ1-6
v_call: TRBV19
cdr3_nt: TGTGCCAGTAGTATAGGTATCGGCTGGGGGGTTTCACCCCTCCACTTT
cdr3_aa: CASSIGIGWGVSPLHF

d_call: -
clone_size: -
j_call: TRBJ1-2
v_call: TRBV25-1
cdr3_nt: TGTGCCAGCTTTCAGGACGCGGGCTATGGCTACACCTTC
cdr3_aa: CASFQDAGYGYTF

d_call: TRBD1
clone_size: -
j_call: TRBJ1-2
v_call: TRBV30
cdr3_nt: TGTGCCTCCGAGACAGGGTCCCAACTTAGGACCTTC
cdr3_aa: CASETGSQLRTF

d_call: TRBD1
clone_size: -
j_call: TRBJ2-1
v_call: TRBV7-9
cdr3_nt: TGTGCCAGCAGACACAGACAGGGGAGCTCCTACAATGAGCAGTTCTTC
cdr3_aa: CASRHRQGSSYNEQFF

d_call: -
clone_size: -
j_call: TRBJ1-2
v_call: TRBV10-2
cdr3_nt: TGCGCCAGCGGGGAGAACTATGGCTACACCTTC
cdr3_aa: CASGENYGYTF

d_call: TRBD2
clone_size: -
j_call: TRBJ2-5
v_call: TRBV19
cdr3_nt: TGTGCCAGTAGTATAGGAATAGCGGGCGGGACCCAGTACTTC
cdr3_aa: CASSIGIAGGTQYF

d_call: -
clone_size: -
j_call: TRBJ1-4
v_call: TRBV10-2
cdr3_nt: TGCGCCAGCAGTGAGCAGGAGGCCAGCATTAATGAAAAACTGTTTTTT
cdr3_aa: CASSEQEASINEKLFF

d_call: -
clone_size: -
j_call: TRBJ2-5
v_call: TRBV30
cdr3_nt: TGTGCCCTCTGGGCTAGCAGGGGACAAGAGACCCAGTACTTC
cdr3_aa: CALWASRGQETQYF

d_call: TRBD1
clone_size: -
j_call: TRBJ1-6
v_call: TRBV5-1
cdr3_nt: TGCGCCAGCAGCTTGTCGGGGACAGGGGGCGTATATAATTCACCCCTCCACTTT
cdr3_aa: CASSLSGTGGVYNSPLHF

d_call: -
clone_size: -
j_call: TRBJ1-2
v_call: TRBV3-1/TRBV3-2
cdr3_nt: TGTGCCAGCAGCCAAGATCTACCGCGGAACTATGGCTACACCTTC
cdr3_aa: CASSQDLPRNYGYTF

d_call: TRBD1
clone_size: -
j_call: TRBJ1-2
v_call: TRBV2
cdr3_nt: TGTGCCAGCAGCCTCGACAGGGCGAAGGGCTATGGCTACACCTTC
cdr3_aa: CASSLDRAKGYGYTF

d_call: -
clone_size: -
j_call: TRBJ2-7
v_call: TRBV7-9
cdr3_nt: TGTGCCAGCGTCCCCCCCGGCGCAGGTGAGCAGTACTTC
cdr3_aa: CASVPPGAGEQYF

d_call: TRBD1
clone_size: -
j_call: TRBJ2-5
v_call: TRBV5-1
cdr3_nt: TGCGCCAGCAGCAAGGGACAGGGGGCGGTCCAAGAGACCCAGTACTTC
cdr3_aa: CASSKGQGAVQETQYF

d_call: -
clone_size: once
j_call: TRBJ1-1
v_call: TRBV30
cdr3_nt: TGTGCCTGGAGGCAGGGCGGGAGTACTGAAGCTTTCTTT
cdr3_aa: CAWRQGGSTEAFF

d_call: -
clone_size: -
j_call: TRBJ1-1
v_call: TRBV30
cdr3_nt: TGTGCCTGGAGCGCCACAGTGAACACTGAAGCTTTCTTT
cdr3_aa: CAWSATVNTEAFF

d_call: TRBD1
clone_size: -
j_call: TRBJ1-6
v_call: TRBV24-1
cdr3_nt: TGTGCCACCAGTGATCCCAGAGTCAGGACAGGGGATAATTCACCCCTCCACTTT
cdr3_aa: CATSDPRVRTGDNSPLHF

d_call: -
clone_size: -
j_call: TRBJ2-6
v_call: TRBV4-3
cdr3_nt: TGCGCCAGCAGCCCTAGGACGGCTGGGAGCTCTGGGGCCAACGTCCTGACTTTC
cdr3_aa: CASSPRTAGSSGANVLTF

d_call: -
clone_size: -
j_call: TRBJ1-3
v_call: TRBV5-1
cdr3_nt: TGCGCCAGCAGCTTGACAGGTTCTTACATTTACTCTGGAAACACCATATATTTT
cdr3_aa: CASSLTGSYIYSGNTIYF

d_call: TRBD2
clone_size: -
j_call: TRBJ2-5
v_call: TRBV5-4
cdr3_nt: TGTGCCAGCAGTTTCGGGACTAGCGGGGGGCCCCAAGAGACCCAGTACTTC
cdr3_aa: CASSFGTSGGPQETQYF

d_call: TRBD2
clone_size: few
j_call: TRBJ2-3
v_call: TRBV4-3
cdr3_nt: TGCGCCAGCAGCCGCGTGTGGCGGGGGGGCGTGGCAGATACGCAGTATTTT
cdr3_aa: CASSRVWRGGVADTQYF

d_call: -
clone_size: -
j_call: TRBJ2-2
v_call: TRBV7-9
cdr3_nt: TGTGCCAGCAGCTTAGGTATTTCAGGAAACACCGGGGAGCTGTTTTTT
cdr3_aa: CASSLGISGNTGELFF

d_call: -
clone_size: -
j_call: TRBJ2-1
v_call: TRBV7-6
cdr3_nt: TGTGCCAGCAGCTTATCGGGGGGCGCCTGGTATGAGCAGTTCTTC
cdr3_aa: CASSLSGGAWYEQFF

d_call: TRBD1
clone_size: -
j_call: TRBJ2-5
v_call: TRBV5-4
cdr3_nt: TGTGCCAGCAGCTTAGGACAGGGGGGAGAGACCCAGTACTTC
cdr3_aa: CASSLGQGGETQYF

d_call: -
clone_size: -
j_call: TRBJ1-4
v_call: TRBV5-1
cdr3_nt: TGCGCCAGCAGCTTGGGGGCGACTAATGAAAAACTGTTTTTT
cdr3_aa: CASSLGATNEKLFF

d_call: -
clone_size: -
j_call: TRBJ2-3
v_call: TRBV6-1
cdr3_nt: TGTGCCAGCAGTGCAAAGACAGGGAGGAGGTCAGATACGCAGTATTTT
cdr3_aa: CASSAKTGRRSDTQYF

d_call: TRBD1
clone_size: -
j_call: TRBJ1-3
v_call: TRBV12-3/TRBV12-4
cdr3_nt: TGTGCCAGCAGCCGGGACAGGGCGGACACCATATATTTT
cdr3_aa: CASSRDRADTIYF

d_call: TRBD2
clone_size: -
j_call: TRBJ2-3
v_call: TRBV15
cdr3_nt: TGTGCCACCAGTTTCGGGAGGGGACCTACAGATACGCAGTATTTT
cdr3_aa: CATSFGRGPTDTQYF

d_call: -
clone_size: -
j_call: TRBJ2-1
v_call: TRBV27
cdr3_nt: TGTGCCAGCAGTTTGCACAGGTCCTCCTACAATGAGCAGTTCTTC
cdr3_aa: CASSLHRSSYNEQFF

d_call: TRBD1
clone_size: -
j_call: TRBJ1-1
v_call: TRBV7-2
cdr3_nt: TGTGCCAGCAGCTTAGCCATGACAGGGGGATCAAACACTGAAGCTTTCTTT
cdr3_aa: CASSLAMTGGSNTEAFF

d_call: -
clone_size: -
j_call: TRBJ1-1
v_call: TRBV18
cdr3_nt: TGTGCCAGCTCACCAACAAGGGGCGAAGCTTTCTTT
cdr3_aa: CASSPTRGEAFF

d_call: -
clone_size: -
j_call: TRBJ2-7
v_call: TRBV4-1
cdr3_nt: TGCGCCAGCAGCCAATTACAGGTAGACAAAGTCGACGAGCAGTACTTC
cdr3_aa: CASSQLQVDKVDEQYF

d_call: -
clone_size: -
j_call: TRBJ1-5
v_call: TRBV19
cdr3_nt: TGTGCCAGTACCCCGACAGGTCATAGCAATCAGCCCCAGCATTTT
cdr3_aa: CASTPTGHSNQPQHF

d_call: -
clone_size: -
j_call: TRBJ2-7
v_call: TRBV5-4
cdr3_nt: TGTGCCAGCAGCTGGGCCCCCAGAGATGAGCAGTACTTC
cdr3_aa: CASSWAPRDEQYF

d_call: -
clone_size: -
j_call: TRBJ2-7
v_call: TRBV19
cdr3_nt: TGTGCCAGTCAGGTCAGGGGAGGGTACGAGCAGTACTTC
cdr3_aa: CASQVRGGYEQYF

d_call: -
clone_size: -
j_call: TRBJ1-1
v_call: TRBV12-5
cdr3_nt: TGTGCTAGTGGTTTGGGAGGGGCTTTCTTT
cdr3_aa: CASGLGGAFF

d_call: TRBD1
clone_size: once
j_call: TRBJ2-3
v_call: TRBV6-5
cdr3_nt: TGTGCCAGCAGAGCCATCACAGGGGATGTGAGTTTTTTT
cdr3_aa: CASRAITGDVSFF

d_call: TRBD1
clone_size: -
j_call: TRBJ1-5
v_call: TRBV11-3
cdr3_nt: TGTGCCAGCAGCGCCACGACAGGGCAGCCCCAGCATTTT
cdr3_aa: CASSATTGQPQHF

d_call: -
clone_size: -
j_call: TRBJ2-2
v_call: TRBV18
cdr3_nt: TGTGCCAGCTCACCACCGAATTCCCGCAGGGCCCCCGGGGAGCTGTTTTTT
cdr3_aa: CASSPPNSRRAPGELFF

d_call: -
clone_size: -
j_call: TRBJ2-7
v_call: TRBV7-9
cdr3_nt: TGTGCCAGCAGCTTGCCAGCGACCTACGAGCAGTACTTC
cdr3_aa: CASSLPATYEQYF

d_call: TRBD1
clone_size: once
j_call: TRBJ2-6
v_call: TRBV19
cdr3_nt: TGTGCCACCGACCGCGGGGACAGGTTCTTCTCTGGGGCCAACGTCCTGACTTTC
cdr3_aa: CATDRGDRFFSGANVLTF

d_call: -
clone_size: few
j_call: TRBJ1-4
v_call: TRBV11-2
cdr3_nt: TGTGCCAGCAGCTCTTCTTGGCGGGGAAAACTGTTTTTT
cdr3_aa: CASSSSWRGKLFF

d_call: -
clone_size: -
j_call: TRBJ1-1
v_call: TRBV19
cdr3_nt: TGTGCCAGTAGTAAGGAGGGAGGTCAAAACACTGAAGCTTTCTTT
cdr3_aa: CASSKEGGQNTEAFF

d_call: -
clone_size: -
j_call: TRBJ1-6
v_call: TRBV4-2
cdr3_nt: TGTGCCAGCAGCCCTTACTGGGGCCTTGACGACTCACCCCTCCACTTT
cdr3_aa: CASSPYWGLDDSPLHF

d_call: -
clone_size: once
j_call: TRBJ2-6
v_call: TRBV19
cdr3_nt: TGTGCCAGTAGTACGGGAAAGGTTTCTGGGGCCAACGTCCTGACTTTC
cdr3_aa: CASSTGKVSGANVLTF

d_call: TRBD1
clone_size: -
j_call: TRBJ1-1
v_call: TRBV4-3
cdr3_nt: TGCGCCAGCAGCCAAGATATAGGACAGGGGACTGAAGCTTTCTTT
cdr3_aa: CASSQDIGQGTEAFF